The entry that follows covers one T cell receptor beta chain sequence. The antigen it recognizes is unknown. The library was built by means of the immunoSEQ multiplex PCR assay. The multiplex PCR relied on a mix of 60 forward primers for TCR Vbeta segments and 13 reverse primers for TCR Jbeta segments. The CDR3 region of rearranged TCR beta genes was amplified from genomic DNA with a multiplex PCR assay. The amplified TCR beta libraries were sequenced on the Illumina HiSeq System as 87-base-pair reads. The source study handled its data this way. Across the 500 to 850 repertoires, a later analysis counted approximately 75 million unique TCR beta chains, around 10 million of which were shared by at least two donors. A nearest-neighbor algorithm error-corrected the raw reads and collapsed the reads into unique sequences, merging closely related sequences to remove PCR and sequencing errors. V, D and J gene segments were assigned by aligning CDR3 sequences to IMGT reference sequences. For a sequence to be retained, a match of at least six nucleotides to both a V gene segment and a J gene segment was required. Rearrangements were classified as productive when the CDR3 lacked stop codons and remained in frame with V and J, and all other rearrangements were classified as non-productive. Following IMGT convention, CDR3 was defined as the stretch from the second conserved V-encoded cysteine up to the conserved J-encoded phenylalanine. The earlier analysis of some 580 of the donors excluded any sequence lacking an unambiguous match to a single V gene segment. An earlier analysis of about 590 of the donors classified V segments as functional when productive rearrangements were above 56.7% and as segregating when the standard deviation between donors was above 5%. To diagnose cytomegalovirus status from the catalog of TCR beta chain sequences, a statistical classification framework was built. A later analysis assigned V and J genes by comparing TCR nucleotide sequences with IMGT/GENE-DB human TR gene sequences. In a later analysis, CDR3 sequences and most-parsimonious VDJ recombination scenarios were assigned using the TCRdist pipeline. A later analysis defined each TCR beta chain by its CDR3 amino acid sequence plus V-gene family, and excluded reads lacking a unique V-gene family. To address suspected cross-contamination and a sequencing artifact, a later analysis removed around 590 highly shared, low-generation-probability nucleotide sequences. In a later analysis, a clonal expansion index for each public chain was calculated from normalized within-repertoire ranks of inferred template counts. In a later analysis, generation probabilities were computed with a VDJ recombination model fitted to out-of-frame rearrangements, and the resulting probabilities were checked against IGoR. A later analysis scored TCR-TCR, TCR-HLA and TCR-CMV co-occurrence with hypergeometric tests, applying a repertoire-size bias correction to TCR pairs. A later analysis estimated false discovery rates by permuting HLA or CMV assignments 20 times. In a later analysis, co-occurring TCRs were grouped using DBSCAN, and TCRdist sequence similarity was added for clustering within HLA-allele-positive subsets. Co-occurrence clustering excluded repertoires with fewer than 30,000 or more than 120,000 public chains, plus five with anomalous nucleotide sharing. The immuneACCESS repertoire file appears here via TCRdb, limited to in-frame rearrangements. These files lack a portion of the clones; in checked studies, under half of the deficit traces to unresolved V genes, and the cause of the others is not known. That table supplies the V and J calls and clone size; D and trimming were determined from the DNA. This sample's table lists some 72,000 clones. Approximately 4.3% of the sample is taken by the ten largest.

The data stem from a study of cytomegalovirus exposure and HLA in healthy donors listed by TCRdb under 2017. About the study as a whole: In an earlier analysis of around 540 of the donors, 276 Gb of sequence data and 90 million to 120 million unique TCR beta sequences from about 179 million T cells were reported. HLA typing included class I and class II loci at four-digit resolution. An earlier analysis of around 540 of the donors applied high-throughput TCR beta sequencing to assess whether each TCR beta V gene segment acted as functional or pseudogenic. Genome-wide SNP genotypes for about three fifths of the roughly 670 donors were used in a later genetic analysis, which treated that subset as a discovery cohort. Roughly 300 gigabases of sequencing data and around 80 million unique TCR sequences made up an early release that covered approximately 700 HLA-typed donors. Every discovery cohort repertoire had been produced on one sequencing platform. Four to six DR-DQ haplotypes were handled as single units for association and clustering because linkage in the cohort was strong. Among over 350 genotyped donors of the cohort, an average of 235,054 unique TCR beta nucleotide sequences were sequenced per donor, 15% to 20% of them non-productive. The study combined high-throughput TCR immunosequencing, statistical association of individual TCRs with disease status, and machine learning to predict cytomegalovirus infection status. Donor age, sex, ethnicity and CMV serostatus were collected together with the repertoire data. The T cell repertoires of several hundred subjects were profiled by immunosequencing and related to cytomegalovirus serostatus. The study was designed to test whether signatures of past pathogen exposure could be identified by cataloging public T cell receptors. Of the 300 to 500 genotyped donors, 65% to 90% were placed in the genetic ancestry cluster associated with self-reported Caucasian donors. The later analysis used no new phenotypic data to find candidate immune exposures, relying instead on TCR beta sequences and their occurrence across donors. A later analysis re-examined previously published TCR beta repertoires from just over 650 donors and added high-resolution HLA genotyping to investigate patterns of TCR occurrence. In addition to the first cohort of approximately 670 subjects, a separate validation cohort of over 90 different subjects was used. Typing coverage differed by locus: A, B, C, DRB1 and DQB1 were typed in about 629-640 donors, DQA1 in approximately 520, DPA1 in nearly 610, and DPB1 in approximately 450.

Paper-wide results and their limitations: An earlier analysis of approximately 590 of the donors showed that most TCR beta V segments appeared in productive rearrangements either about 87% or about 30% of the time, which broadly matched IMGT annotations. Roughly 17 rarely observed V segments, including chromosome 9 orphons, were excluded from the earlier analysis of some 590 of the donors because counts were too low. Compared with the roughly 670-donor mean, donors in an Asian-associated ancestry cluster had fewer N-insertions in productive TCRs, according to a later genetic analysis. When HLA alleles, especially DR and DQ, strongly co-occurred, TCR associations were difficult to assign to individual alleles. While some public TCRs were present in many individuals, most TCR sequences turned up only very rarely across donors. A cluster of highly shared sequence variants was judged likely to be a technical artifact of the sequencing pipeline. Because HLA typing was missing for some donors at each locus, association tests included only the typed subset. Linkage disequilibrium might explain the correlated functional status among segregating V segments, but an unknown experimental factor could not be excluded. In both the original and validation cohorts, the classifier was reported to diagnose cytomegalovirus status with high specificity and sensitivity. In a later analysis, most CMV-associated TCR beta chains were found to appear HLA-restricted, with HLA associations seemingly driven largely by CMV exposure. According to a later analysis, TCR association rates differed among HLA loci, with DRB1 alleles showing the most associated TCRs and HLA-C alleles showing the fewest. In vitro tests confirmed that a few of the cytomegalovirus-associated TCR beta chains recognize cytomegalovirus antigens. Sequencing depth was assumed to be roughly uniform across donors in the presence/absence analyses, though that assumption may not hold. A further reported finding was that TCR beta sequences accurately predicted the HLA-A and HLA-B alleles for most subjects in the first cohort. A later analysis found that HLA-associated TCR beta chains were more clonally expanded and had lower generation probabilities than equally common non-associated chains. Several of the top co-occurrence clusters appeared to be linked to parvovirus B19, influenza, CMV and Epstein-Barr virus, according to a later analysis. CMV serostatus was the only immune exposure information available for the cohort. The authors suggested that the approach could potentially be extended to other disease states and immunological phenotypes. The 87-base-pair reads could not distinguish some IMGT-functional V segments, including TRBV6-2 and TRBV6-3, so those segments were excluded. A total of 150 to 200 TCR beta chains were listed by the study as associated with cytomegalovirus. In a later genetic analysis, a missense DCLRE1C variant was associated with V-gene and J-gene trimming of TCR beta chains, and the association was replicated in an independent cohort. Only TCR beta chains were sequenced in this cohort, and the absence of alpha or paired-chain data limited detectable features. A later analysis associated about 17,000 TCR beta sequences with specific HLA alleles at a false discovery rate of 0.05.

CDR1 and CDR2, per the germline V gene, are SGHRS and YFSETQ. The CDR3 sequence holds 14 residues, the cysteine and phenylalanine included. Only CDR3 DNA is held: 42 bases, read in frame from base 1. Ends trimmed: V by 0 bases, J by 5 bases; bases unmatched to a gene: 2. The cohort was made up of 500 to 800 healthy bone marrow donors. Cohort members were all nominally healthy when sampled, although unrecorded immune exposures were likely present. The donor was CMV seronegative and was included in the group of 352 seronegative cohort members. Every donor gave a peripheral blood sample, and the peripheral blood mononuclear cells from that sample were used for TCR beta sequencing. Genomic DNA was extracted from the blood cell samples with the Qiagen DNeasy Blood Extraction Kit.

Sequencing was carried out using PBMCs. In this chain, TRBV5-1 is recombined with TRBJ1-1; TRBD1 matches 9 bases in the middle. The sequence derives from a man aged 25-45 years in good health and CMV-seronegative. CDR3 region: CASSLVQGATEAFF. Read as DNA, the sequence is TGCGCCAGCAGCTTGGTACAGGGGGCGACTGAAGCTTTCTTT.